The clone carrying this T cell receptor (beta chain) was recorded at least ten times. Graves' hyperthyroidism showing no ophthalmopathy progression within 18 months was considered stable. The study left out patients who had uncontrolled infection, other autoimmune disease, pregnancy or lactation. The germline V and J ends were trimmed by 2 bases and 5 bases, with 12 bases remaining between them. The germline gives CDR1 LGHDT, CDR2 YNNKEL (reference sequence). The CDR3 has 14 amino acids. The sample comes from a study of T cells in Graves' hyperthyroidism and ophthalmopathy. Amplified TCR beta CDR3 regions derived from RNA transcripts. First-round RT-PCR targeting the TCR CDR3 was performed with the HTBI primer set. MiXCR, run by TCRdb on the multiplex PCR reads, gives a single entry per CDR3 protein. The repertoire consists of about 360,000 distinct CDR3 sequences, with about 20% occurring once and the leading ten covering around 3.4%.

The sequence was obtained from a woman younger than 35 with Graves' hyperthyroidism. The gene calls are TRBV3-1 and TRBJ1-1; the D gene is possibly TRBD1 (5 bases). The sample taken for sequencing was blood. Written as DNA, the CDR3 is TGTGCCAGCAGCCAAAAACGGGGGTGGACTGAAGCTTTCTTT. Protein: CASSQKRGWTEAFF.